A selection of T cell receptor beta chains follows, all from one sample in a study of control samples from healthy donors and cancer patients. Sequencing was performed with immunoSEQ multiplex PCR; in TCRdb, only in-frame clones are kept and a portion is missing. The repertoire has 120,000 or so clones, 80% to 90% of them found once; the top ten carry 2.5% to 3.5%. The source material was blood. Receptors were obtained from a man aged 55 to 70 in good health. Both conserved end residues are part of each CDR3. Each record gives: clone size, D gene, J gene, V gene, CDR3 protein, CDR3 DNA. The D gene is left open where the match is weak. Expanded clones are given a class, and other clones once, few, many or no size at all.

>.|TRBD2|TRBJ2-5|TRBV7-3
CASSRSGGGETQYF
TGTGCCAGCAGCCGAAGCGGGGGAGGAGAGACCCAGTACTTC
>.|.|TRBJ2-7|TRBV6-5
CASSATPREQYF
TGTGCCAGCTCTGCTACCCCGCGGGAGCAGTACTTC
>.|.|TRBJ1-2|TRBV4-1
CASSQDIEETRNYGYTF
TGCGCCAGCAGCCAAGATATCGAGGAGACGAGGAACTATGGCTACACCTTC
>.|.|TRBJ1-1|TRBV12-3/TRBV12-4
CASSALMNTEAFF
TGTGCCAGCAGCGCCTTAATGAACACTGAAGCTTTCTTT
>.|.|TRBJ2-6|TRBV7-9
CASSWYSGANVLTF
TGTGCCAGCAGCTGGTACTCTGGGGCCAACGTCCTGACTTTC
>.|TRBD2|TRBJ2-2|TRBV27
CASSYISGGASGELFF
TGTGCCAGCAGTTACATAAGCGGGGGGGCCTCCGGGGAGCTGTTTTTT
>.|TRBD1|TRBJ2-2|TRBV7-3
CATTPGQGTGELFF
TGTGCCACGACCCCGGGACAGGGAACCGGGGAGCTGTTTTTT
>.|.|TRBJ1-1|TRBV7-6
CASSVGGTEAFF
TGTGCCAGCAGCGTAGGGGGGACTGAAGCTTTCTTT
>.|TRBD2|TRBJ2-2|TRBV24-1
CATSDRRLAGGRTNTGELFF
TGTGCCACCAGTGACCGCCGACTAGCGGGGGGCAGAACGAACACCGGGGAGCTGTTTTTT
>.|TRBD1|TRBJ2-4|TRBV18
CASSPPPGQFAKNIQYF
TGTGCCAGCTCACCTCCCCCGGGACAGTTCGCCAAAAACATTCAGTACTTC
>.|.|TRBJ2-6|TRBV7-2
CASSLEASGANVLTF
TGTGCCAGCAGCTTAGAGGCCTCTGGGGCCAACGTCCTGACTTTC
>.|TRBD1|TRBJ2-5|TRBV29-1
CSVDGKGGGETQYF
TGCAGCGTTGACGGGAAAGGGGGCGGGGAGACCCAGTACTTC
>.|.|TRBJ1-2|TRBV19
CASSTGAGDLRPYGYTF
TGTGCCAGTAGTACAGGTGCGGGCGACCTCCGTCCCTATGGCTACACCTTC
>.|TRBD1|TRBJ2-7|TRBV10-1
CATGTGDRYEQYF
TGCGCCACCGGGACAGGGGACCGCTACGAGCAGTACTTC
>.|.|TRBJ2-7|TRBV5-5
CASTTRGDTISYEQYF
TGTGCCAGCACCACAAGGGGGGACACTATTTCCTACGAGCAGTACTTC
>.|.|TRBJ1-4|TRBV7-8
CASSLGQGREKLFF
TGTGCCAGCAGCTTAGGGCAGGGAAGGGAAAAACTGTTTTTT
>.|.|TRBJ1-1|TRBV16
CASSQSGGNTEAFF
TGTGCCAGCAGCCAATCAGGGGGGAACACTGAAGCTTTCTTT
>.|.|TRBJ1-2|TRBV7-9
CASSSQSLGGYTF
TGTGCCAGCAGCTCCCAGTCTCTAGGAGGCTACACCTTC
>.|.|TRBJ1-6|TRBV7-9
CASSLGAGRSPLHF
TGTGCCAGCAGCTTAGGGGCAGGGAGGTCACCCCTCCACTTT
>.|TRBD1|TRBJ1-5|TRBV19
CASVGQGNQPQHF
TGTGCCAGCGTGGGACAGGGCAATCAGCCCCAGCATTTT
>.|.|TRBJ2-7|TRBV5-1
CASSAITGNEQYF
TGCGCCAGCAGCGCGATAACTGGAAACGAGCAGTACTTC
>.|.|TRBJ1-3|TRBV7-2
CASSTAAGSGNTIYF
TGTGCCAGCAGCACCGCAGCCGGCTCTGGAAACACCATATATTTT
>few|TRBD1|TRBJ2-3|TRBV6-1
CASSWTGVDTQYF
TGTGCCAGCAGTTGGACAGGAGTAGATACGCAGTATTTT
>.|TRBD1|TRBJ1-2|TRBV10-3
CAIVKQGDYGYTF
TGTGCCATTGTGAAACAGGGGGACTATGGCTACACCTTC
>.|TRBD1|TRBJ1-3|TRBV9
CASSVSVQGDSSGNTIYF
TGTGCCAGCAGCGTATCTGTCCAGGGGGACAGCTCTGGAAACACCATATATTTT
>once|TRBD1|TRBJ1-5|TRBV15
CATSQTGFQPQHF
TGTGCCACCAGCCAGACAGGGTTTCAGCCCCAGCATTTT
>.|TRBD2|TRBJ2-7|TRBV10-3
CAISDVGRDEQYF
TGTGCCATCAGTGACGTAGGGAGGGACGAGCAGTACTTC
>.|.|TRBJ1-5|TRBV6-5
CASSSRRDQPQHF
TGTGCCAGCAGCTCCCGCCGGGATCAGCCCCAGCATTTT
>.|.|TRBJ2-2|TRBV19
CASSPRRGNTNTGELFF
TGTGCCAGTAGCCCTCGGCGAGGGAATACGAACACCGGGGAGCTGTTTTTT
>.|.|TRBJ2-7|TRBV7-9
CASSPVQGYEQYF
TGTGCCAGCAGCCCAGTACAGGGCTACGAGCAGTACTTC